The sequence of this T cell receptor (beta chain) was determined in a study of blood T cell repertoires in COVID-19. Study-level information: Acute and convalescent COVID-19 samples came from the United States, Italy and Spain.

Patients in Seattle were enrolled during active infection, then followed longitudinally. The germline V gene has CDR1 SGHTA and CDR2 FQGTGA. The CDR3 totals 16 residues. V gave up 1 base and J gave up 3 bases, with 12 bases separating them. The count of this clone is one. Here immunoSEQ multiplex PCR was the method, and the copy in TCRdb shows in-frame clones only, minus some. Of under 300,000 clones in the sample, 84% are singletons; the top ten hold more than 1.2%. This TCR was recovered from a human donor with COVID-19, enrolled during active disease. The donor label of this sample is uncertain. The chain uses TRBV7-3 and TRBJ1-4, with D possibly matching TRBD1 (5 bases). The material sequenced was peripheral blood. CDR3 region: CASSLSGASANEKLFF. The CDR3 coding sequence is TGTGCCAGCAGCTTAAGCGGGGCGTCGGCTAATGAAAAACTGTTTTTT.